These 6 T cell receptor beta chains share one sample of origin, sequenced in a study of blood T cell repertoires in COVID-19. Sequencing was performed with immunoSEQ multiplex PCR; in TCRdb, only in-frame clones are kept and a portion is missing. The table records 250,000 to 350,000 clones, about 90% of them present only once. Sequencing was done on a sample of peripheral blood. These receptors came from a woman in her forties or fifties who had recovered from COVID-19.

This chain links TRBV3-1 (or the pseudogene TRBV3-2) with TRBJ1-3; 7 positions agree with TRBD1. The germline CDR1 and CDR2 sequences are LGHDT and YNNKEL (reference sequence). This CDR3 has 15 amino acids. V dropped 4 bases and J dropped 4; count of bases not matched to a gene: 7. The chain's CDR3 is CASSPGGGIGNTIYF. As DNA, the CDR3 is TGTGCCAGCAGCCCAGGAGGGGGCATCGGAAACACCATATATTTT.

The chain carries TRBV6-1 and TRBJ1-1; D may be TRBD1 (6 bases). The V and J ends lost 3 bases and 11 bases respectively, with 25 bases between them. CDR3 length: 16 residues. The germline V gene encodes CDR1 MNHNS and CDR2 SASEGT. The CDR3 DNA sequence: TGTGCCAGCAGTGACGGACTCTCCCTCCGCGCGCAGGGGGCTTTCTTT. Translated: CASSDGLSLRAQGAFF.

The rearrangement uses TRBV6-4 and TRBJ2-3; 9 bases agree with TRBD1. The germline CDR1 and CDR2 sequences are MRHNA and SNTAGT. The CDR3 is 15 residues long. V shed 6 bases and J 2 bases; nucleotides not matched to a gene: 6. The DNA for the CDR3 is TGTGCCAGCAGCGAGAGGACAGGGGACACAGATACGCAGTATTTT. The encoded protein is CASSERTGDTDTQYF.

This chain links TRBV28 with TRBJ1-1; the match to TRBD1 covers 7 bases. V lost 3 bases, J lost 1 base, and 8 bases stayed unmatched. Germline-derived CDR1 and CDR2 are MDHEN and SYDVKM. The CDR3 covers 16 residues. The CDR3 sequence is CASSFLTGQKNTEAFF. The CDR3 region has the DNA TGTGCCAGCAGTTTCCTCACGGGACAGAAGAACACTGAAGCTTTCTTT.

The sample holds a few counts of this clone. The chain is built from TRBV28 and TRBJ2-3, with 10 bases matching TRBD1. The V gene end was trimmed by 4 bases and the J gene end by 5 bases; junction bases not matched to a gene: 12. The CDR3 has 17 residues. Germline V gene data show CDR1 as MDHEN and CDR2 as SYDVKM. The CDR3 here is CASSSHYRQGAKDTQYF. The DNA for the CDR3 is TGTGCCAGCAGTTCCCACTATCGACAGGGGGCAAAAGATACGCAGTATTTT.

DNA for the CDR3: TGTGCCTGGTCGGGACCGCGAGGGGGCTACTATAATTCACCCCTCCACTTT. Its translation: CAWSGPRGGYYNSPLHF. The chain carries TRBV30 and TRBJ1-6; 7 bases map to TRBD1. V gave up 5 bases and J gave up 3 bases; unmatched junction bases: 13. The CDR3 runs to 17 residues. Germline CDR1 reads GTSNPN; CDR2 reads SVGIG (reference sequence).